The clone carrying this T cell receptor (beta chain) has a handful of counts. Its antigen is unidentified. The data are from a study of beta chain features in type 1 diabetes. Overall study results and limits: Within patients, naive, central memory and Treg TCRB repertoires seemed more similar than within healthy donors. More deletions and fewer insertions at VDJ junctions were found in patients with type 1 diabetes.

What was sequenced were expressed TCRB transcripts, since all of the isolated RNA had been reverse transcribed. Assay: immunoSEQ multiplex PCR; the TCRdb copy retains only in-frame clones and omits some. Of 900,000 or so clones listed, roughly 15% are singletons. The CDR3 sequence is 14 residues long. Trimming removed 4 bases from V and 0 bases from J, with 9 bases in between. Germline V gives CDR1 SQVTM, CDR2 ANQGSEA. This TCR was sampled from a woman in her late teens or twenties in good health. Sequenced: naive CD4+ T cells from blood. The chain links TRBV29-1 to TRBJ2-2; D is undetermined. In nucleotides, the CDR3 is TGCAGCGTTGTAACTGGGCCGAACACCGGGGAGCTGTTTTTT. Protein sequence: CSVVTGPNTGELFF.